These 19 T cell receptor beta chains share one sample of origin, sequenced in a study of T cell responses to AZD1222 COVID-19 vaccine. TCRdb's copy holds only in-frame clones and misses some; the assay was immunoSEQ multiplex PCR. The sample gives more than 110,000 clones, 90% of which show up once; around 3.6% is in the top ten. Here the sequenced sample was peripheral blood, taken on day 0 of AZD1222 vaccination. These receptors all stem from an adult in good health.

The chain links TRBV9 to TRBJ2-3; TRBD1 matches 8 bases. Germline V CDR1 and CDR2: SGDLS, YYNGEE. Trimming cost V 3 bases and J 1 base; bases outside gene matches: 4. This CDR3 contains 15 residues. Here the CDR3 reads CASSDGQGGTDTQYF. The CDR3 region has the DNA TGTGCCAGCAGCGATGGACAGGGTGGCACAGATACGCAGTATTTT.

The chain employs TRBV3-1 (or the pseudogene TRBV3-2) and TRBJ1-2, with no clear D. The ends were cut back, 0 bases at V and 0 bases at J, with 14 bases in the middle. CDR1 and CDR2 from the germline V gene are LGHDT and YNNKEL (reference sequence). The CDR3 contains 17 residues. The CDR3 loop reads CASSQDAVLSTNYGYTF. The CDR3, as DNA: TGTGCCAGCAGCCAAGATGCGGTCTTAAGCACTAACTATGGCTACACCTTC.

CDR3 in DNA: TGTGCCAGCAGTGGGCTAGCGGGAGGAGAGCAGTACTTC. Protein sequence: CASSGLAGGEQYF. J is TRBJ2-7 and V is TRBV12-3 or TRBV12-4; 11 bases are shared with TRBD2. V dropped 5 bases and J dropped 7; count of bases not matched to a gene: 4. This CDR3 is built from 13 residues.

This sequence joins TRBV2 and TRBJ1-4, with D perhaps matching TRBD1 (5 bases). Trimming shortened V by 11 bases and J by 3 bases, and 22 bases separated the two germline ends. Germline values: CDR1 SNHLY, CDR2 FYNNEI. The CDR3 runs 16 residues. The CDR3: CAGLRDIGVPNEKLFF. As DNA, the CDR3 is TGTGCCGGCCTCCGTGATATAGGGGTCCCTAATGAAAAACTGTTTTTT.

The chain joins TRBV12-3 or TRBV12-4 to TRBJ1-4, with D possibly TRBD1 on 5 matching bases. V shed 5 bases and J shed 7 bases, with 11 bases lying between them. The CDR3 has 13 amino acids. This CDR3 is CASSVAGTEKLFF. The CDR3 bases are TGTGCCAGCAGTGTTGCAGGGACTGAAAAACTGTTTTTT.

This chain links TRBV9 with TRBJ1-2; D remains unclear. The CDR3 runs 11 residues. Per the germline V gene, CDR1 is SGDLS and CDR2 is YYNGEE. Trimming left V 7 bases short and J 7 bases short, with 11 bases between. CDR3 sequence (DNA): TGTGCCAGCGGAGCAGGTATTGGCTACACCTTC. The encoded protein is CASGAGIGYTF.

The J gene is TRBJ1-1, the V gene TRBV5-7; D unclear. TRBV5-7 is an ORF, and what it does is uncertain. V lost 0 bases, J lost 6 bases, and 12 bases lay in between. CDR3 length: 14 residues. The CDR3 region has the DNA TGTGCCAGCAGCTTGGCCCGGGAAGCGGCTGAAGCTTTCTTT. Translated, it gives CASSLAREAAEAFF.

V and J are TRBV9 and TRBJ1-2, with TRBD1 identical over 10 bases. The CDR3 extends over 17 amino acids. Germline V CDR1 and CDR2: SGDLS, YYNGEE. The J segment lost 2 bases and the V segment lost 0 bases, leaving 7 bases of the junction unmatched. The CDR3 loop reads CASSVAEGTGVNYGYTF. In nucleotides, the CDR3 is TGTGCCAGCAGCGTAGCCGAGGGGACAGGGGTGAACTATGGCTACACCTTC.

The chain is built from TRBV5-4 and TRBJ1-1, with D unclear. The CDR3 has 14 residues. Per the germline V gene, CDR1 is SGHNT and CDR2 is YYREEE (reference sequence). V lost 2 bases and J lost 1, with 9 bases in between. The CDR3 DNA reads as TGTGCCAGCAGCTTCTCGATCCAGAACACTGAAGCTTTCTTT. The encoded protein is CASSFSIQNTEAFF.

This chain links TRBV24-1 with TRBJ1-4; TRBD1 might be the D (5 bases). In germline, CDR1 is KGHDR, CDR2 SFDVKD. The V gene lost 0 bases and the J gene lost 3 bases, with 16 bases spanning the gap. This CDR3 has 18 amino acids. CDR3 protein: CATSDLREGTASNEKLFF. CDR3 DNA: TGTGCCACCAGTGATTTGCGCGAGGGGACTGCGTCTAATGAAAAACTGTTTTTT.

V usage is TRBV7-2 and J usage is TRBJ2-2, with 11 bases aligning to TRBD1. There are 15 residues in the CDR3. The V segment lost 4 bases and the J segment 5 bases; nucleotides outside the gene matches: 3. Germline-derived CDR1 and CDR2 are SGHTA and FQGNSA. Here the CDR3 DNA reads TGTGCCAGCAGCTCCAGGGACAGGGGGACCGGGGAGCTGTTTTTT. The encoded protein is CASSSRDRGTGELFF.

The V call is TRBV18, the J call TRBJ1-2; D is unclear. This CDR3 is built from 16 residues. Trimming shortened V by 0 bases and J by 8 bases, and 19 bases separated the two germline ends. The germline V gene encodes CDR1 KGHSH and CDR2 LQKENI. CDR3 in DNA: TGTGCCAGCTCACCACCGGTCACGTCGGTCGGTGTGGGCTACACCTTC. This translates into CASSPPVTSVGVGYTF.

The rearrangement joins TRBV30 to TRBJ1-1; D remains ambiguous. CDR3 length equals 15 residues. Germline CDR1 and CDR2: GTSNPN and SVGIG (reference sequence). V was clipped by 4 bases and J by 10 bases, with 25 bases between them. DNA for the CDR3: TGTGCCTGGAAGTATGGGAGTTCGGACGGCGCGGGAGCTTTCTTT. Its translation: CAWKYGSSDGAGAFF.

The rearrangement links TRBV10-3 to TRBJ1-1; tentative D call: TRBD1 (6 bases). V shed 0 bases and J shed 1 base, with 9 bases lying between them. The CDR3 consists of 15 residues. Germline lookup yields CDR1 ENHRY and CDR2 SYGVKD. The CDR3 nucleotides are TGTGCCATCAGTGAGTCTTTAGGGGGGAACACTGAAGCTTTCTTT. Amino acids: CAISESLGGNTEAFF.

CDR3 sequence (DNA): TGTGCCAGCAGCCACCTTAAAGGCCCCGTCCGGAACTATGGCTACACCTTC. This gives the protein CASSHLKGPVRNYGYTF. The rearrangement joins TRBV3-1 (or the pseudogene TRBV3-2) to TRBJ1-2; D unclear. V dropped 3 bases and J dropped 2 bases, with 19 bases sitting between them. This CDR3 has 17 residues. In germline, CDR1 is LGHDT, CDR2 YNNKEL (reference sequence).

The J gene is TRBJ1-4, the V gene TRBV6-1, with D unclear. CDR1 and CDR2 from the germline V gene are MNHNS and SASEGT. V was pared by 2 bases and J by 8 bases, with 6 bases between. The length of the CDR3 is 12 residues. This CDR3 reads CASSELREKLFF. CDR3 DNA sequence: TGTGCCAGCAGTGAACTCAGGGAAAAACTGTTTTTT.

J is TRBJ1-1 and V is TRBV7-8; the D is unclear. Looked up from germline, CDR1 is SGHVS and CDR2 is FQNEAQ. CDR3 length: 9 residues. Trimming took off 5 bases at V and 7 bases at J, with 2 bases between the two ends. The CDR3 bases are TGTGCCAGCAGCCTTGAAGCTTTCTTT. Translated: CASSLEAFF.

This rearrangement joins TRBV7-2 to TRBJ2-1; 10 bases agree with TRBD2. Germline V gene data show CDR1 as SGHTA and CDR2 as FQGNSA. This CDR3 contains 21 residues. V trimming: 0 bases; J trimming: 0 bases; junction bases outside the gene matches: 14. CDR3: CASSLAQTSTSGSSSYNEQFF. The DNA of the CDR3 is TGTGCCAGCAGCTTAGCCCAAACTTCGACTAGCGGGTCAAGCTCCTACAATGAGCAGTTCTTC.

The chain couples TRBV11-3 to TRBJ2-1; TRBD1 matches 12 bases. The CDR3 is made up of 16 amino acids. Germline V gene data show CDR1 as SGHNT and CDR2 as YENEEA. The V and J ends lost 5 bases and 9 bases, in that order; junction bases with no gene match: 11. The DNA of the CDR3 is TGTGCCAGCAGCCCCGGGACAGGGGGCTACAGGGGTGAGCAGTTCTTC. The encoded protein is CASSPGTGGYRGEQFF. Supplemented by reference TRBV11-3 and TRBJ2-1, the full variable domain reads EAGVVQSPRYKIIEKKQPVAFWCNPISGHNTLYWYLQNLGQGPELLIRYENEEAVDDSQLPKDRFSAERLKGVDSTLKIQPAELGDSAVYLCASSPGTGGYRGEQFFGPGTRLTVL.